This TCR beta chain was recovered during a study of blood T cell repertoires in COVID-19. At the level of the study: Samples of COVID-19 (acute and convalescent) were obtained from the United States, Italy and Spain. The cDNA or gDNA used as material had been derived from T cells, B-cell-depleted T cells, or PBMCs.

Authors' processing steps: Cell counts per sample came from amplifying reference gene primers. Some clones are missing from TCRdb's copy, which holds only in-frame ones; the method was immunoSEQ multiplex PCR. V, J and clone size were drawn from that table, and D and trimming were deduced from the DNA. In the table there are around 140,000 clones, 80% to 90% of which are singletons. This CDR3 is 15 amino acids long. Per germline, CDR1 SGHTS and CDR2 YDEGEE. V was pared by 4 bases and J by 6 bases, with 5 bases of the junction left unmatched. The sequence came from a woman aged 50 to 60 with acute or convalescent COVID-19. The V and J genes are TRBV5-8 and TRBJ1-4; TRBD1 matches at 11 bases. The source material was peripheral blood. The CDR3 spells CASSVRDRGDEKLFF. DNA for the CDR3: TGTGCCAGCAGCGTCCGGGACAGGGGGGATGAAAAACTGTTTTTT.